The rows below give T cell receptor beta chains drawn from one sample of a study of blood T cell repertoires in COVID-19. Data came from immunoSEQ multiplex PCR; TCRdb stores just in-frame clones and leaves some out. The sample shows around 300,000 clones, roughly nine tenths of them seen only once. The source material was peripheral blood. The receptors originated from a woman in her twenties or thirties with COVID-19, enrolled during active disease. Each CDR3 is given with its conserved first and last residue. Each record gives: J gene, clone size, D gene, V gene, CDR3 DNA, CDR3 protein. The D gene is left open where the match is weak. A row's size may be missing; if present it is once, few, many or a size class.

TRBJ2-1 | many | TRBD2 | TRBV6-1 | TGTGCCAGCAGTGAAGGTGGGGGGGGATCCTACAATGAGCAGTTCTTC | CASSEGGGGSYNEQFF
TRBJ2-3 | . | TRBD2 | TRBV5-1 | TGCGCCAGCAGACCGGGACTAGCGGACCCGTATACGCAGTATTTT | CASRPGLADPYTQYF
TRBJ2-2 | . | TRBD1 | TRBV11-2 | TGTGCCAGCAGCTCCACAGGGGTAAACACCGGGGAGCTGTTTTTT | CASSSTGVNTGELFF
TRBJ1-2 | . | . | TRBV3-1/TRBV3-2 | TGTGCCAGCAGCCTAGACAGTAACTATGGCTACACCTTC | CASSLDSNYGYTF
TRBJ1-2 | . | . | TRBV11-1 | TGTGCCAGCAGCTTAGGTCCCCGTGGGAGCGGCTACACCTTC | CASSLGPRGSGYTF
TRBJ1-1 | few | . | TRBV7-3 | TGTGCCAGCAGCAGAGGGGGAGGGCAGGCTAACACTGAAGCTTTCTTT | CASSRGGGQANTEAFF
TRBJ2-1 | . | TRBD2 | TRBV11-2 | TGTGCCAGCAGCGCCGGGACTAGCGTTAACAATGAGCAGTTCTTC | CASSAGTSVNNEQFF
TRBJ2-7 | . | . | TRBV2 | TGTGCCAGCAGTGGTGCAGGATTCTACGAGCAGTACTTC | CASSGAGFYEQYF
TRBJ1-1 | . | . | TRBV19 | TGTGCCAGTAGTATAGGGGGGGGAACTGAAGCTTTCTTT | CASSIGGGTEAFF
TRBJ2-7 | . | TRBD2 | TRBV9 | TGTGCCAGCAGCGTGGGAGGGCCCTCCTACGAGCAGTACTTC | CASSVGGPSYEQYF
TRBJ2-5 | . | . | TRBV11-3 | TGTGCCAGCAGCTCGGGGGAGCCGGGGACCCAGTACTTC | CASSSGEPGTQYF
TRBJ2-3 | . | TRBD1 | TRBV29-1 | TGCAGCGCCTTAGGGCAGGGGGCAACGGATACGCAGTATTTT | CSALGQGATDTQYF
TRBJ1-3 | . | . | TRBV18 | TGTGCCAGCTCACAAGACACCGCTGGAAACACCATATATTTT | CASSQDTAGNTIYF
TRBJ2-3 | . | . | TRBV5-8 | TGTGCCAGCAGCTTGGGGTCAGGGTGGGGAGATACGCAGTATTTT | CASSLGSGWGDTQYF
TRBJ1-3 | few | . | TRBV11-2 | TGTGCCAGCAGCTCTTGGGCGGGGGAATCTGGAAACACCATATATTTT | CASSSWAGESGNTIYF
TRBJ2-3 | . | TRBD2 | TRBV5-1 | TGCGCCAGCAGCTTGGCCCAAGCGGGAGAGGGCGCAGATACGCAGTATTTT | CASSLAQAGEGADTQYF
TRBJ2-7 | . | TRBD1 | TRBV6-5 | TGTGCCAGCAATACATGGGACAGTTCCTACGAGCAGTACTTC | CASNTWDSSYEQYF
TRBJ1-1 | . | . | TRBV11-1 | TGTGCCAGCAGCTTAGTTGGACACAAATTGAACACTGAAGCTTTCTTT | CASSLVGHKLNTEAFF
TRBJ2-1 | . | . | TRBV7-2 | TGTGCCAGCAGCTTCCCGCCGGAGTACTACAATGAGCAGTTCTTC | CASSFPPEYYNEQFF
TRBJ2-3 | . | . | TRBV5-4 | TGTGCCAGCAGCTTCTCCACAGATACGCAGTATTTT | CASSFSTDTQYF
TRBJ1-6 | . | TRBD1 | TRBV28 | TGTGCCAGCTTAGCCCCGGGACAGGCGAATTCACCCCTCCACTTT | CASLAPGQANSPLHF
TRBJ1-3 | once | . | TRBV28 | TGTGCCAGCAGTCCCCGGGTGTACTCTGGAAACACCATATATTTT | CASSPRVYSGNTIYF
TRBJ2-7 | . | TRBD2 | TRBV27 | TGTGCCAGCAGCCGCGGGGGACCGCCATACGAGCAGTACTTC | CASSRGGPPYEQYF
TRBJ1-2 | once | TRBD1 | TRBV3-1/TRBV3-2 | TGTGCCAGCAGCAATACAGGGGGCCTCGGCTATGGCTACACCTTC | CASSNTGGLGYGYTF
TRBJ1-2 | few | . | TRBV6-6 | TGTGCCAGCAGTTACTCCGCCGGGGGAGTCAACTATGGCTACACCTTC | CASSYSAGGVNYGYTF
TRBJ2-1 | . | . | TRBV9 | TGTGCCAGCACCCCCACCCTAGTCGGTGAGCAGTTCTTC | CASTPTLVGEQFF
TRBJ2-7 | . | . | TRBV11-3 | TGTGCCAGCAGCTTAGACAGGACAGACTACGAGCAGTACTTC | CASSLDRTDYEQYF
TRBJ1-1 | . | . | TRBV11-2 | TGTGCCAGCAGCGTAAACAGGAACACTGAAGCTTTCTTT | CASSVNRNTEAFF
TRBJ1-5 | . | . | TRBV4-1 | TGCGCCAGCAGCGACATTCTTTATCAGCCCCAGCATTTT | CASSDILYQPQHF
TRBJ2-7 | . | . | TRBV11-2 | TGTGCCAGCAGCTTAGACAGGGGTTCCTCCTACGAGCAGTACTTC | CASSLDRGSSYEQYF
TRBJ2-7 | . | . | TRBV5-6 | TGTGCCAGCAGCTTTGGGTCAGGTTTGAATGAGCAGTACTTC | CASSFGSGLNEQYF
TRBJ1-1 | . | . | TRBV4-1 | TGCGCCAGCAGCCAAGTCCAGAAGTACACTGAAGCTTTCTTT | CASSQVQKYTEAFF
TRBJ2-2 | . | . | TRBV5-5 | TGTGCCAGCAGCCCCACAACGGGGGCGGGAGCGGTCACCGGGGAGCTGTTTTTT | CASSPTTGAGAVTGELFF
TRBJ1-4 | . | . | TRBV25-1 | TGTGCCAGCAGCGGGACACCAACTAATGAAAAACTGTTTTTT | CASSGTPTNEKLFF
TRBJ2-1 | . | TRBD2 | TRBV28 | TGTGCCAGCAGTTTCGAGCGGGAGTATAACAATGAGCAGTTCTTC | CASSFEREYNNEQFF
TRBJ2-1 | . | . | TRBV2 | TGTGCCAGCAGCGAGGATGCACCCGACCGTCTTCGTTCCTACAATGAGCAGTTCTTC | CASSEDAPDRLRSYNEQFF
TRBJ1-1 | . | . | TRBV5-1 | TGCGCCAGCAGCCCCGTAGTTATGACAGTCATGAACACTGAAGCTTTCTTT | CASSPVVMTVMNTEAFF
TRBJ1-5 | . | . | TRBV7-8 | TGTGCCAGCAGCTTACCTCTGGGGGCGAAACAGCCCCAGCATTTT | CASSLPLGAKQPQHF
TRBJ2-2 | few | TRBD2 | TRBV4-2 | TGTGCCAGCAGCCAAGATCAAGGGACTAGCACCGGGGAGCTGTTTTTT | CASSQDQGTSTGELFF
TRBJ2-7 | . | TRBD2 | TRBV28 | TGTGCCAGCAGTTTAACCGGGACTAGCGGGGTCTTCGGGTCCTACGAGCAGTACTTC | CASSLTGTSGVFGSYEQYF
TRBJ2-5 | . | . | TRBV4-1 | TGCGCCAGCAGTCACGTAGGACAGCACCAAGAGACCCAGTACTTC | CASSHVGQHQETQYF
TRBJ1-2 | . | . | TRBV14 | TGTGCCAGCAGCCAAGTAGCTAACTATGGCTACACCTTC | CASSQVANYGYTF
TRBJ2-5 | . | TRBD1 | TRBV7-9 | TGTGCCAGCAGCTCCCCCTGGACAGGGCGGGAGACCCAGTACTTC | CASSSPWTGRETQYF
TRBJ1-2 | . | . | TRBV29-1 | TGCAGCGTTGAACAGGGTTTCGGCTACACCTTC | CSVEQGFGYTF
TRBJ1-1 | . | TRBD1 | TRBV11-2 | TGTGCCAGCAGCTTAGACCCACGGACAGGGCCGACCCTGAACACTGAAGCTTTCTTT | CASSLDPRTGPTLNTEAFF
TRBJ1-1 | . | TRBD1 | TRBV12-3/TRBV12-4 | TGTGCCAGCAGTTTGGGCAGGGGGTTTGAAGCTTTCTTT | CASSLGRGFEAFF
TRBJ2-5 | . | TRBD2 | TRBV7-9 | TGTGCCAGCAGCTTACCACTAGCGGGGCAAGAGACCCAGTACTTC | CASSLPLAGQETQYF
TRBJ2-7 | . | . | TRBV7-2 | TGTGCCAGCAGCTTAGGGTACAGTGTCTACGAGCAGTACTTC | CASSLGYSVYEQYF
TRBJ2-7 | many | . | TRBV28 | TGTGCCAGCAGTTTATGGTCGGTACGGGTGACCTACGAGCAGTACTTC | CASSLWSVRVTYEQYF
TRBJ2-3 | . | TRBD2 | TRBV27 | TGTGCCAGCAGTTTCGGGCTAGCGGCAAGCACAGATACGCAGTATTTT | CASSFGLAASTDTQYF